This T cell receptor beta chain was captured in a study of neurological immune-mediated disorders. The CDR3 loop spans 14 amino acids. Germline V gene sequence: CDR1 LGHDT, CDR2 YNNKEL (reference sequence). The V gene end was trimmed by 2 bases and the J gene end by 4 bases; junction bases not matched to a gene: 2. This clonotype occurred many times. Its specificity is not known. General study findings and limits: In HTLV-1-associated myelopathy, TCR clonal expansion was greatest, whereas multiple sclerosis had the least, falling below healthy controls.

One entry per CDR3 protein results from TCRdb running MiXCR on the 5' RACE reads. This sample has 50,000 to 70,000 distinct CDR3 sequences, with approximately 11% found just once. The time point here: longitudinal time-point 1 (baseline). 2 million PBMCs stored at -80 C were the source of the unsorted libraries. The gene calls are TRBV3-1 and TRBJ2-5; 9 bases line up with TRBD1. The TCR sequence derives from a male donor with HTLV-1-associated myelopathy (HAM/TSP). The sample was PBMCs. The CDR3 loop reads CASSQNRGPETQYF. In DNA form, the CDR3 reads TGTGCCAGCAGCCAAAACAGGGGGCCAGAGACCCAGTACTTC.